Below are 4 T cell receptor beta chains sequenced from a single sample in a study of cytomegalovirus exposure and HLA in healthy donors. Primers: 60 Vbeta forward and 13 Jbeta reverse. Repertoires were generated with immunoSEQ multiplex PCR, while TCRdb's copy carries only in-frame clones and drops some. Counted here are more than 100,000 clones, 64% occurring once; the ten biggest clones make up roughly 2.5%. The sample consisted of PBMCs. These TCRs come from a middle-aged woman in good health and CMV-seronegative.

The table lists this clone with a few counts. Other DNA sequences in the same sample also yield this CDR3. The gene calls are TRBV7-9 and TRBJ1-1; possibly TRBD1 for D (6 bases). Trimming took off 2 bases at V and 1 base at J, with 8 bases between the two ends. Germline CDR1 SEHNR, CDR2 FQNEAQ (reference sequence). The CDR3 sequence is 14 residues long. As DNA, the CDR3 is TGTGCCAGCAGCTTATTACAGGGGAACACTGAAGCTTTCTTT. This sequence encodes CASSLLQGNTEAFF.

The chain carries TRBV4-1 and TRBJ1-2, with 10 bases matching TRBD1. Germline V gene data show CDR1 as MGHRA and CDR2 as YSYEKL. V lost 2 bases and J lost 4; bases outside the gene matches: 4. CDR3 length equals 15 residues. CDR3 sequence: CASSQRTGGVYGYTF. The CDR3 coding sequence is TGCGCCAGCAGCCAACGGACAGGGGGAGTCTATGGCTACACCTTC.

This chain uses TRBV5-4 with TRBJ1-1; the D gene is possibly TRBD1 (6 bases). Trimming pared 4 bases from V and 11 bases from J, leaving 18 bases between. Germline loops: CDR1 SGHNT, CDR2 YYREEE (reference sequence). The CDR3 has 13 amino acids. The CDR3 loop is CASSDTGRERAFF. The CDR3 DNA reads TGTGCCAGCAGCGACACAGGGAGAGAAAGGGCTTTCTTT.

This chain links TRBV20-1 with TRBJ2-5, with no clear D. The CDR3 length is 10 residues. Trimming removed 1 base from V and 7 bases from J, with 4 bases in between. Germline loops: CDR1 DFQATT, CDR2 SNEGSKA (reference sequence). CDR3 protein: CSARAGTQYF. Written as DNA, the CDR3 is TGCAGTGCTAGAGCGGGGACCCAGTACTTC.